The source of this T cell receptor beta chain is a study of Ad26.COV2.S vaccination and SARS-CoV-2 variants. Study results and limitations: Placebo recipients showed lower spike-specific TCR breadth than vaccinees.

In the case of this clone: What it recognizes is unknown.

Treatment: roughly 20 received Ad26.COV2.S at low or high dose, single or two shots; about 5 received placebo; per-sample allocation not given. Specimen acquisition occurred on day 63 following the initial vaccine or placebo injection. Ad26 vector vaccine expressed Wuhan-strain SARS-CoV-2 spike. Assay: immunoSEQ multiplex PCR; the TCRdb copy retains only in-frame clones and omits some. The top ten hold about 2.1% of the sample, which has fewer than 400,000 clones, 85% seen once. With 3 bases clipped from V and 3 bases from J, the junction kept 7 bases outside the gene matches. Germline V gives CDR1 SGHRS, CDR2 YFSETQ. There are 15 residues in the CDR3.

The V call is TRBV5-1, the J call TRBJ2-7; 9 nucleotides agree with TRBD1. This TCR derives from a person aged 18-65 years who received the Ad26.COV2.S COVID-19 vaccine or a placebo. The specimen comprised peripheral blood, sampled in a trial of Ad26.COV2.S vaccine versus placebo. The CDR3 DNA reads TGCGCCAGCAGCTCTTTCGGGGGACAGGGCTACGAGCAGTACTTC. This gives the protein CASSSFGGQGYEQYF.